Each of the 28 T cell receptor beta chains below was sequenced from the same sample in a study of regulatory T cells. Points from the study as a whole: Hydrophobic residues at CDR3 positions 6 and 7 were enriched in conventional CD4+ T cells of CD3G-deficient patients.

Their recognized antigens are unknown. Primers: 52 TRBV forward and 13 TRBJ reverse. Measured with immunoSEQ multiplex PCR; TCRdb has only the in-frame clones, and not every one. The sample lists 25,000 to 40,000 clones, over 90% seen once, with 0.9% to 1% in the top ten. Sequencing input: conventional CD4+ T cells sorted from blood. The receptors shown here come from a child aged 2 to 10 with CD3G deficiency.

V is TRBV28 and J is TRBJ2-5, with a tentative D call TRBD2 (5 bases). Trimming stripped 1 base from V and 2 bases from J, with 8 bases between. Germline V gene data show CDR1 as MDHEN and CDR2 as SYDVKM. This CDR3 spans 14 amino acids. CDR3 sequence reads: CASSLSPGQETQYF. DNA for the CDR3: TGTGCCAGCAGTTTATCCCCGGGACAAGAGACCCAGTACTTC.

V is TRBV28 and J is TRBJ1-1; D is possibly TRBD1 (6 bases). Germline CDR1 and CDR2: MDHEN and SYDVKM. Trimming removed 3 bases at V and 0 bases at J, with 14 bases between. The CDR3 extends over 16 amino acids. CDR3 in amino acids: CASSFSGRGMNTEAFF. Here the CDR3 DNA reads TGTGCCAGCAGTTTCTCGGGCAGGGGAATGAACACTGAAGCTTTCTTT. The complete variable domain, with remaining parts taken from reference TRBV28 and TRBJ1-1, reads DVKVTQSSRYLVKRTGEKVFLECVQDMDHENMFWYRQDPGLGLRLIYFSYDVKMKEKGDIPEGYSVSREKKERFSLILESASTNQTSMYLCASSFSGRGMNTEAFFGQGTRLTVV.

The V gene is TRBV28, the J gene TRBJ1-5, with TRBD1 as a possible D gene (5 bases). Trimming pared 1 base from V and 2 bases from J, leaving 6 bases between. The germline V gene has CDR1 MDHEN and CDR2 SYDVKM. The CDR3 loop spans 14 amino acids. The CDR3 protein is CASSLLGGNQPQHF. The CDR3 region has the DNA TGTGCCAGCAGTTTATTAGGGGGCAATCAGCCCCAGCATTTT.

The chain carries TRBV5-1 and TRBJ1-1, with D perhaps matching TRBD1 (5 bases). CDR1 is SGHRS, CDR2 YFSETQ, per germline. Trimming stripped 1 base from V and 0 bases from J, with 13 bases between. The CDR3 length is 16 residues. CDR3 sequence reads: CASSLNDQGLNTEAFF. CDR3 nucleotide sequence: TGCGCCAGCAGCTTGAATGATCAGGGATTGAACACTGAAGCTTTCTTT.

J is TRBJ2-3 and V is TRBV5-1, with 7 bases lining up with TRBD2. This CDR3 has 15 amino acids. Germline V gene data show CDR1 as SGHRS and CDR2 as YFSETQ. V dropped 6 bases and J dropped 6; count of bases not matched to a gene: 13. CDR3 nucleotide sequence: TGCGCCAGCAAGGAGGGCGGGAGTGTGTTGGATACGCAGTATTTT. Translated, it gives CASKEGGSVLDTQYF.

This clone was detected only once. The chain is built from TRBV19 and TRBJ2-2, with 9 bases identical to TRBD1. Germline loops: CDR1 LNHDA, CDR2 SQIVND (reference sequence). This CDR3 spans 15 amino acids. The V and J ends lost 5 bases and 1 base, in that order; junction bases with no gene match: 2. In DNA form, the CDR3 reads TGTGCCAGTAGTGACAGGGGGGGGAACACCGGGGAGCTGTTTTTT. This translates into CASSDRGGNTGELFF.

This chain links TRBV18 with TRBJ2-1, with TRBD2 matching 7 bases. The germline V gene encodes CDR1 KGHSH and CDR2 LQKENI. J lost 3 bases, V lost 5 bases, and 1 base had no gene match. CDR3 size: 13 residues. The CDR3: CASSASGYNEQFF. CDR3 sequence (DNA): TGTGCCAGCTCAGCTAGCGGCTACAATGAGCAGTTCTTC.

About this clone: An end of the junction differs from the germline gene, which may be a read error. The V gene is TRBV18, the J gene TRBJ2-5, with D perhaps matching TRBD1 or TRBD2 (5 bases each). Germline V lookup: CDR1 KGHSH, CDR2 LQKENI. This CDR3 is built from 13 residues. The CDR3 here is CASSRDPRESQYF. CDR3 bases: TGTGCCAGCTCCCGGGACCCCAGAGAGAGCCAGTACTTC.

This chain links TRBV10-3 with TRBJ2-7; D unclear. Germline V gene data show CDR1 as ENHRY and CDR2 as SYGVKD. Trimming took 2 bases from V and 2 from J, leaving 10 bases between them. The CDR3 is 14 residues long. The CDR3 reads CAISEKGRAYEQYF. The CDR3 DNA follows: TGTGCCATCAGTGAGAAGGGTCGGGCCTACGAGCAGTACTTC.

The rearrangement joins TRBV7-7 to TRBJ2-7, with 8 positions matching TRBD1. CDR3 length equals 17 residues. V gave up 4 bases and J gave up 2 bases; unmatched junction bases: 13. Germline V lookup: CDR1 SSHAT, CDR2 FNYEAQ (reference sequence). The CDR3 DNA reads as TGTGCCAGCAGCTCCTTTAGACAGGGGCCTTTCCCCTACGAGCAGTACTTC. It specifies CASSSFRQGPFPYEQYF.

This clone was seen only a few times. V gene TRBV5-1 combines with J gene TRBJ2-7; 8 nucleotides align to TRBD1. V lost 4 bases to trimming and J lost 5 bases; unmatched junction nucleotides: 8. The V gene's germline CDR1 is SGHRS and CDR2 YFSETQ. The CDR3 length is 14 residues. Here the CDR3 reads CASSTGQGGHEQYF. The CDR3 DNA reads TGCGCCAGCAGCACCGGACAGGGTGGACACGAGCAGTACTTC.

The J gene is TRBJ1-2, the V gene TRBV28; D may be TRBD1 (5 bases). V was cut by 5 bases and J by 8 bases, with 15 bases left in between. The CDR3 spans 13 residues. Looked up from germline, CDR1 is MDHEN and CDR2 is SYDVKM. The chain's CDR3 is CASSPTRRDGYTF. The CDR3 nucleotides are TGTGCCAGCAGTCCCACCCGGAGGGACGGCTACACCTTC.

This CDR3 is CASSLARASRETQYF. CDR3 nucleotides: TGTGCCAGCAGCTTAGCGAGGGCCTCGAGAGAGACCCAGTACTTC. The chain employs TRBV7-9 and TRBJ2-5; maybe TRBD2 (5 bases). This CDR3 region has 15 residues. Between the trimmed V and J ends, which lost 0 bases and 4 bases, there was a span of 12 bases. Germline values: CDR1 SEHNR, CDR2 FQNEAQ (reference sequence).

The CDR3 loop is CASSPHPTGYISSGANVLTF. The CDR3 nucleotides read TGTGCCAGCAGCCCCCACCCGACAGGGTACATCTCCTCTGGGGCCAACGTCCTGACTTTC. V is TRBV28 and J is TRBJ2-6, with 7 nucleotides matching TRBD1. Germline V gives CDR1 MDHEN, CDR2 SYDVKM. CDR3 length equals 20 residues. V dropped 6 bases and J dropped 0; count of bases not matched to a gene: 17.

The chain uses TRBV19 and TRBJ2-1; 8 bases align to TRBD1. CDR1 is LNHDA, CDR2 SQIVND, per germline (reference sequence). This CDR3 spans 14 amino acids. V trimming: 5 bases; J trimming: 9 bases; junction bases outside the gene matches: 9. The chain's CDR3 is CASSPGQAYGEQFF. The CDR3 DNA reads TGTGCCAGTAGTCCGGGACAGGCATATGGTGAGCAGTTCTTC.

The V call is TRBV5-1, the J call TRBJ2-3; D is unresolved. V lost 2 bases to trimming and J lost 6 bases, with 7 bases between them. Germline V gene lookup returns CDR1 SGHRS and CDR2 YFSETQ. CDR3 size: 12 residues. The CDR3 DNA reads TGCGCCAGCAGCTTCGACCAGGATACGCAGTATTTT. It specifies CASSFDQDTQYF.

The chain recombines TRBV6-5 with TRBJ2-7; TRBD2 aligns across 10 bases. The CDR3 runs 15 residues. V dropped 2 bases and J dropped 2; count of bases not matched to a gene: 3. Germline values: CDR1 MNHEY, CDR2 SVGAGI. This CDR3 is CASSYRTSGAYEQYF. The CDR3 DNA follows: TGTGCCAGCAGTTACAGGACTAGCGGAGCCTACGAGCAGTACTTC.

The CDR3 loop is CASSPGLAGIGDTQYF. CDR3 DNA sequence: TGTGCCAGCAGTCCCGGACTAGCGGGGATCGGGGATACGCAGTATTTT. This chain joins TRBV7-9 and TRBJ2-3; 12 nucleotides align to TRBD2. V lost 6 bases to trimming and J lost 6 bases; unmatched junction nucleotides: 10. This CDR3 is built from 16 residues. Germline V CDR1 and CDR2: SEHNR, FQNEAQ (reference sequence).

V usage is TRBV28 and J usage is TRBJ2-7, with 13 nucleotides matching TRBD2. Germline V gene data show CDR1 as MDHEN and CDR2 as SYDVKM. Losses at the gene ends were 2 bases for V and 7 bases for J; bases not matched to a gene: 14. CDR3 length equals 18 residues. CDR3 protein: CASSLALGTSGKAGEQYF. CDR3 in DNA: TGTGCCAGCAGTTTAGCCCTCGGGACTAGCGGGAAGGCGGGGGAGCAGTACTTC.

The chain recombines TRBV28 with TRBJ2-7; 7 bases are a match to TRBD1. The germline V gene encodes CDR1 MDHEN and CDR2 SYDVKM. Trimming at V came to 6 bases and at J to 6 bases, leaving 11 bases not matched to a gene. The CDR3 is 14 amino acids. The CDR3 reads CASRRGGRGTEQYF. The CDR3 DNA is TGTGCCAGCAGACGAGGGGGCCGAGGGACCGAGCAGTACTTC.

This chain joins TRBV10-3 and TRBJ2-1; D perhaps matches TRBD2 (5 bases). The CDR3 has 16 residues. The V end was cut by 0 bases, the J end by 3 bases, with 12 bases between. Germline V lookup: CDR1 ENHRY, CDR2 SYGVKD. The chain's CDR3 is CAISESRVGSYNEQFF. The CDR3 nucleotides are TGTGCCATCAGTGAGTCGCGAGTAGGGAGCTACAATGAGCAGTTCTTC.

This clone was detected only once. The CDR3 DNA reads TGTGCCAGCAGTTCCCGACGGTCTTCCACCGGGGAGCTGTTTTTT. Translated: CASSSRRSSTGELFF. The V call is TRBV28, the J call TRBJ2-2; D is unclear. Germline V gene sequence: CDR1 MDHEN, CDR2 SYDVKM. V was clipped by 4 bases and J by 4 bases, with 13 bases between them. This CDR3 comprises 15 residues.

The genes are TRBV6-1 and TRBJ1-2, with 9 positions matching TRBD1. The CDR3 is 14 amino acids. Germline values: CDR1 MNHNS, CDR2 SASEGT. V shed 5 bases, J shed 7 bases, and the junction held 8 bases outside the gene matches. CDR3 residues: CASSTGGQGSGYTF. The CDR3 nucleotides are TGTGCCAGCAGTACCGGGGGACAGGGCAGTGGCTACACCTTC.

This rearrangement joins TRBV7-3 to TRBJ2-1; D is ambiguous. Germline-derived CDR1 and CDR2 are SGHTA and FQGTGA. This CDR3 contains 13 residues. Trimming shortened V by 1 base and J by 5 bases, and 6 bases separated the two germline ends. In DNA, the CDR3 is TGTGCCAGCAGCTTAAACAGAGACAATGAGCAGTTCTTC. Its translation is CASSLNRDNEQFF.

This rearrangement joins TRBV6-1 to TRBJ2-1; 13 bases fit TRBD2. The CDR3 totals 14 residues. J gave up 11 bases and V 1 base, and 2 bases lay outside the gene matches. In germline, CDR1 is MNHNS, CDR2 SASEGT. The CDR3 region is CASSEGTSGSKQFF. The CDR3, as DNA: TGTGCCAGCAGTGAAGGGACTAGCGGGAGTAAGCAGTTCTTC.

The rearrangement joins TRBV6-1 to TRBJ1-2, with D possibly matching TRBD1 (5 bases). Looked up from germline, CDR1 is MNHNS and CDR2 is SASEGT. The CDR3 has 13 amino acids. Trimming shortened V by 4 bases and J by 5 bases, and 11 bases separated the two germline ends. The CDR3 DNA is TGTGCCAGCAGTGCTCAGGGTCTTTATGGCTACACCTTC. It encodes CASSAQGLYGYTF.

The chain combines TRBV28 with TRBJ1-2; 8 nucleotides line up with TRBD1. This CDR3 contains 15 residues. From germline, CDR1 is MDHEN and CDR2 SYDVKM. The ends lost 3 bases at V and 6 bases at J; junction bases unmatched: 9. This CDR3 is CASSFPRTGIDGYTF. In nucleotides, the CDR3 is TGTGCCAGCAGTTTCCCCCGGACAGGGATCGATGGCTACACCTTC.

This chain links TRBV28 with TRBJ2-2, with TRBD2 matching 14 bases. Germline loops: CDR1 MDHEN, CDR2 SYDVKM. V shed 2 bases, J shed 7 bases, and the junction held 6 bases outside the gene matches. This CDR3 is 17 amino acids long. The CDR3 protein is CASSLGGTSGSVGELFF. The CDR3 nucleotides are TGTGCCAGCAGTTTAGGCGGGACTAGCGGGAGTGTCGGGGAGCTGTTTTTT.